This TCR beta chain was identified in a study of patients and donors after allogeneic stem cell transplantation (dated by TCRdb to between 2020 and 2021). Concerning this clonotype itself: Its cognate antigen has yet to be identified. No much larger clonotype is one base removed from it; base qualities were not supplied.

Library creation used RT-PCR. This sample was sequenced with a NextSeq 550. TCRdb itself trimmed the public reads at Q25 with fastp, ran MiXCR and retained productive beta chains. Rows with a matching CDR3 protein are joined into one entry that keeps the most common DNA and genes. This sample has about a million distinct CDR3 sequences in its table, and over 15% of those were observed once. The ten largest clones add up to 6% of the sample. Based on the germline V gene, the CDR1 and CDR2 sequences are MNHNS and SASEGT. Trimming takes 6 bases from V and 9 bases from J, and the germline ends sit 18 bases apart. Measured from the cysteine to the phenylalanine, the CDR3 is 14 residues long. Of all the DNA, just the CDR3 is kept, 42 bases in frame from base 1.

This TCR derives from a human donor who was either an allogeneic HSCT recipient or a stem cell or donor lymphocyte infusion donor (not recorded which). It is not recorded whose cells these are; they may come from a transplant donor. The sample consisted of blood, either unsorted or a sorted T cell fraction (not recorded which). The V and J genes are TRBV6-1 and TRBJ1-5, with the D gene not confidently named. The nucleotide sequence reads TGTGCCAGCAGCCCGAGACGAGGGCCCGGGCCCCAGCATTTT. This yields the protein CASSPRRGPGPQHF.